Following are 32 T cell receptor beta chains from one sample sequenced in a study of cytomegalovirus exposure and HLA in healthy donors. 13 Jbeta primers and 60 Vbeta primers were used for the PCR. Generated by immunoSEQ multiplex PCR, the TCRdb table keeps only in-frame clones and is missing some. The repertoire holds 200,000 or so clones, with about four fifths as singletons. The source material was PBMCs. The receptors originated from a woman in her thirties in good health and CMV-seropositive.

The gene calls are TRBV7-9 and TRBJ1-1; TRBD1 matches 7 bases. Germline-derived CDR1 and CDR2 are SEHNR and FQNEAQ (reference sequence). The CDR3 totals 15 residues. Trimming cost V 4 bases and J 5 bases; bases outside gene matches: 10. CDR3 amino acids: CASSSRQGPQTEAFF. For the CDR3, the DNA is TGTGCCAGCAGCTCCAGACAGGGCCCTCAGACTGAAGCTTTCTTT.

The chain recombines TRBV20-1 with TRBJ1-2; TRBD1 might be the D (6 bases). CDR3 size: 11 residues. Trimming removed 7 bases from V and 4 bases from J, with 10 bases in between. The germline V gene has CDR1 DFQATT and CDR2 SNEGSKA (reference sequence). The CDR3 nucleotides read TGCAGTGGGACAGACCTCTATGGCTACACCTTC. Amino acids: CSGTDLYGYTF.

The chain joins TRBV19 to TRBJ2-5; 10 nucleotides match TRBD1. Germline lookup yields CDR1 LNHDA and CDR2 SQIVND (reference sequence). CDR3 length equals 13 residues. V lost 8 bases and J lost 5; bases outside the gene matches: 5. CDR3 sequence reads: CASHGQGVETQYF. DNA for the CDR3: TGTGCCAGTCACGGACAGGGGGTTGAGACCCAGTACTTC.

CDR3 region: CASSWGGVSTEAFF. The DNA of the CDR3 is TGTGCCAGCAGTTGGGGAGGGGTGAGCACTGAAGCTTTCTTT. This rearrangement joins TRBV28 to TRBJ1-1; TRBD1 is a possible D gene (5 bases). V was cut by 4 bases and J by 4 bases, with 13 bases left in between. CDR1 and CDR2 (germline): MDHEN, SYDVKM. This CDR3 spans 14 amino acids.

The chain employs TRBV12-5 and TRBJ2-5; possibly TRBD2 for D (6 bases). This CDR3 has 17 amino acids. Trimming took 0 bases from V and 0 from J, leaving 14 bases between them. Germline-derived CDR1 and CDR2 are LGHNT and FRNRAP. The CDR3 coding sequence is TGTGCTAGTGGTTTGGTACAGGCTAGCGAGTACCAAGAGACCCAGTACTTC. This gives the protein CASGLVQASEYQETQYF.

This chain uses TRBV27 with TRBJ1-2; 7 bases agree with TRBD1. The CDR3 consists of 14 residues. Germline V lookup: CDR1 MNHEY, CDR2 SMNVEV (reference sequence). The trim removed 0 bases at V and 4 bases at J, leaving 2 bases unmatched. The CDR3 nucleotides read TGTGCCAGCAGTTTATCCAGGGGGGCCTATGGCTACACCTTC. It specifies CASSLSRGAYGYTF.

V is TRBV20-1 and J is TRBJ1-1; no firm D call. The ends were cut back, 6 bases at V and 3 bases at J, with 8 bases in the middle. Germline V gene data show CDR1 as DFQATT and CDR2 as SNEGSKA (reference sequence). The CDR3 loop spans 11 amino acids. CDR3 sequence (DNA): TGCAGTGCCCATCCGGACACTGAAGCTTTCTTT. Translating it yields CSAHPDTEAFF.

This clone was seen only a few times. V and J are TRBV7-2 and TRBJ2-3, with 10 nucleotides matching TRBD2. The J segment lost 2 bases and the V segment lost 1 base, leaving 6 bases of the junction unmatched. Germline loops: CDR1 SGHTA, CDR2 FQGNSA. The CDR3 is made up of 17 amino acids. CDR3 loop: CASSLGGSGGHTDTQYF. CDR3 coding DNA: TGTGCCAGCAGCTTAGGGGGTAGCGGGGGGCACACAGATACGCAGTATTTT.

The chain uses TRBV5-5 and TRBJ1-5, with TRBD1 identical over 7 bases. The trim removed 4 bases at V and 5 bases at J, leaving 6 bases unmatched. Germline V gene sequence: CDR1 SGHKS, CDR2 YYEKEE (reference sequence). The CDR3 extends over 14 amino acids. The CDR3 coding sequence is TGTGCCAGCAGCCGCGACAGGGCGTATCAGCCCCAGCATTTT. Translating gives CASSRDRAYQPQHF.

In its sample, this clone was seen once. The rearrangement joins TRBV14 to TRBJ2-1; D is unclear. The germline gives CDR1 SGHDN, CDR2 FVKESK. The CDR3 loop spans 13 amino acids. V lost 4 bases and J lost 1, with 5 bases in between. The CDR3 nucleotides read TGTGCCAGCAGCCTTATGTCCTACAATGAGCAGTTCTTC. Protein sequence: CASSLMSYNEQFF.

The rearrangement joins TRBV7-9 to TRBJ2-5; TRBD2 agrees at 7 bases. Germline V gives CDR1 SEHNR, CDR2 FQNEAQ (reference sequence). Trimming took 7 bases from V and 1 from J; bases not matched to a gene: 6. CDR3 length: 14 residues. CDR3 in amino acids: CASKGGYSQETQYF. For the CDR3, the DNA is TGTGCCAGCAAGGGAGGGTACTCCCAAGAGACCCAGTACTTC.

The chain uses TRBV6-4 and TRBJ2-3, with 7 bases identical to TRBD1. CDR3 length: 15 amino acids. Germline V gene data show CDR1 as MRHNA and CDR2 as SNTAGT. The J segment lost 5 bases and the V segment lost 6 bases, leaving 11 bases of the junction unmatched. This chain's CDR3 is CASREQGLVQDTQYF. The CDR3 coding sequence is TGTGCCAGCAGGGAACAGGGGCTAGTACAAGATACGCAGTATTTT.

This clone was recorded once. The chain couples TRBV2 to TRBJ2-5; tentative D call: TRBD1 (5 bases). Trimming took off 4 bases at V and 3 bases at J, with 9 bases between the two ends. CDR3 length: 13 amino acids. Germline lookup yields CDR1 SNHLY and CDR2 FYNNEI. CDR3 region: CASSGQGKETQYF. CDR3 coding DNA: TGTGCCAGCAGTGGGCAGGGAAAAGAGACCCAGTACTTC. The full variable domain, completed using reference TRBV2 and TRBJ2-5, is EPEVTQTPSHQVTQMGQEVILRCVPISNHLYFYWYRQILGQKVEFLVSFYNNEISEKSEIFDDQFSVERPDGSNFTLKIRSTKLEDSAMYFCASSGQGKETQYFGPGTRLLVL.

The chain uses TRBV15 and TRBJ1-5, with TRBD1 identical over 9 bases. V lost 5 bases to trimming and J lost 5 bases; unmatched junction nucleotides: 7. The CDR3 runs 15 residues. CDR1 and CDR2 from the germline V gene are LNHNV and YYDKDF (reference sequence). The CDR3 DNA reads TGTGCCACCAGCCGGGATGACAGGGGGTATCAGCCCCAGCATTTT. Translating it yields CATSRDDRGYQPQHF.

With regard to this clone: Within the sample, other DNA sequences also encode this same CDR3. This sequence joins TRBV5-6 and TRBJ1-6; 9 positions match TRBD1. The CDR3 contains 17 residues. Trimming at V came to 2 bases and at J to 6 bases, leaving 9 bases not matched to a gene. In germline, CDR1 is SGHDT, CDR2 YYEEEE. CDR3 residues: CASSFLRDRVGNSPLHF. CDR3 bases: TGTGCCAGCAGCTTCCTCCGGGACAGGGTGGGTAATTCACCCCTCCACTTT.

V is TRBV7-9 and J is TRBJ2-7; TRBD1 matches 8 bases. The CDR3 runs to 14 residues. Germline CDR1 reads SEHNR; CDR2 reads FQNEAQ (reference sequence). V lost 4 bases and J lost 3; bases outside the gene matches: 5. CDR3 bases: TGTGCCAGCAGCTCGTACAGGGGGGACTACGAGCAGTACTTC. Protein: CASSSYRGDYEQYF.

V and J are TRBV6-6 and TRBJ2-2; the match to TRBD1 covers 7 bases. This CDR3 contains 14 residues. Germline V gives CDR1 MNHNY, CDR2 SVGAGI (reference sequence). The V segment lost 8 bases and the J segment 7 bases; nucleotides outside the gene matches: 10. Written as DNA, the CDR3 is TGTGCCAGCGCACTGGACAACAGGGGCGGGGAGCTGTTTTTT. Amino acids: CASALDNRGGELFF.

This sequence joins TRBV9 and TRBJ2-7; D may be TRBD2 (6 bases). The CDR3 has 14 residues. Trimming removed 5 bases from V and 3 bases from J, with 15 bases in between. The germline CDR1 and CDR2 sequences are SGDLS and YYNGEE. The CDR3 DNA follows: TGTGCCAGCAGTTTTAGCGGATCGAACTACGAGCAGTACTTC. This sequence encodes CASSFSGSNYEQYF.

The CDR3 reads CASSYSQGAYNEQFF. DNA for the CDR3: TGTGCCAGCAGTTACTCGCAGGGGGCCTACAATGAGCAGTTCTTC. The gene calls are TRBV6-5 and TRBJ2-1; TRBD1 matches at 7 bases. V was clipped by 0 bases and J by 2 bases; unmatched bases: 1. Germline lookup yields CDR1 MNHEY and CDR2 SVGAGI. The CDR3 runs to 15 residues.

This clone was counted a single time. CDR3 residues: CASSPDGESSPLHF. Written as DNA, the CDR3 is TGTGCCAGCAGTCCCGACGGGGAGAGTTCACCCCTCCACTTT. This rearrangement joins TRBV5-6 to TRBJ1-6; no clear D gene. CDR3 length: 14 amino acids. Germline CDR1 and CDR2: SGHDT and YYEEEE. Trimming took 5 bases from V and 9 from J, leaving 15 bases between them.

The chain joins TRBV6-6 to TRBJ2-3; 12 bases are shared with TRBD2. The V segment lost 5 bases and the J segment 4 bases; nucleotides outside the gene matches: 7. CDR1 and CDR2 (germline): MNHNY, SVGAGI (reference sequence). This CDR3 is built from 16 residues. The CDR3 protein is CASSIPSGRASDTQYF. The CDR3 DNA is TGTGCCAGCAGTATACCTAGCGGGAGGGCCTCAGATACGCAGTATTTT.

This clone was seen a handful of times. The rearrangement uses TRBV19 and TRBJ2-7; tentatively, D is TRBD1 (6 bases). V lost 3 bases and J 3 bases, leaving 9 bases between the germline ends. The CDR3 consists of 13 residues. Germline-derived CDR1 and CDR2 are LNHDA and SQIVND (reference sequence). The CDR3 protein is CASSIRTDYEQYF. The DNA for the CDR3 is TGTGCCAGTAGTATTCGGACAGACTACGAGCAGTACTTC.

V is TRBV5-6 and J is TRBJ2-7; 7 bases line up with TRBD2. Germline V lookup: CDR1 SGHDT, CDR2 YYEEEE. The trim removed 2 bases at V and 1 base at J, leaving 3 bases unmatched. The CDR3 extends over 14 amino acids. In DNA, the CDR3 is TGTGCCAGCAGCTTTGGGACTAAGTCCTACGAGCAGTACTTC. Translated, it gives CASSFGTKSYEQYF.

The CDR3 DNA is TGCGCCAGCAGTGACTCCGCAGGGGGACGTGAAAAACTGTTTTTT. Translating it yields CASSDSAGGREKLFF. The chain combines TRBV10-1 with TRBJ1-4; 7 bases line up with TRBD1. Germline V gene lookup returns CDR1 WNHNN and CDR2 SYGVQD (reference sequence). The J segment lost 7 bases and the V segment lost 3 bases, leaving 8 bases of the junction unmatched. CDR3 length: 15 residues.

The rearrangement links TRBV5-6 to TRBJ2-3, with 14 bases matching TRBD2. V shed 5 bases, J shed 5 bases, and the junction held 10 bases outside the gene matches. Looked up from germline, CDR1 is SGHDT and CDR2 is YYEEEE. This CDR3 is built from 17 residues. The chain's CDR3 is CASSKVGLAGGRDTQYF. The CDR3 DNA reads TGTGCCAGCAGTAAAGTCGGACTAGCGGGAGGAAGAGATACGCAGTATTTT.

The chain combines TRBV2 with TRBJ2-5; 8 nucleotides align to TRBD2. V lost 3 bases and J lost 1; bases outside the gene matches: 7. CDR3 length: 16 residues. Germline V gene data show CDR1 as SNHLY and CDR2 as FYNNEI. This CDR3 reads CASSDWSGSPQETQYF. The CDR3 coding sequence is TGTGCCAGCAGTGATTGGAGCGGGAGTCCCCAAGAGACCCAGTACTTC.

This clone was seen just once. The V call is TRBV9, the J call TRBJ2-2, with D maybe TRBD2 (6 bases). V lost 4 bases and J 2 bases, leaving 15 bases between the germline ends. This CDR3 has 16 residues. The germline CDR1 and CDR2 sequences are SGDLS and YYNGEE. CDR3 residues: CASSTHGTSNTGELFF. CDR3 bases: TGTGCCAGCAGCACCCACGGGACTTCAAACACCGGGGAGCTGTTTTTT.

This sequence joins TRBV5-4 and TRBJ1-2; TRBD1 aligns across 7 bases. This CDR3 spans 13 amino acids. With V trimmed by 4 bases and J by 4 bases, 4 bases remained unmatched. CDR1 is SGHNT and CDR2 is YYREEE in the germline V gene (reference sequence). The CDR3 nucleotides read TGTGCCAGCAGCGTGGACAGGTTCTATGGCTACACCTTC. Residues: CASSVDRFYGYTF.

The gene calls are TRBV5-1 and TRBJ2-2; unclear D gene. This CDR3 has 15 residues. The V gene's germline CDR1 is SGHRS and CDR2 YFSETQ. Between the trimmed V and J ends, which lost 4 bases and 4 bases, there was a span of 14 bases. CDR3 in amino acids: CASSPRSRLTGELFF. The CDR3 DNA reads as TGCGCCAGCAGCCCGCGGTCCCGTCTCACCGGGGAGCTGTTTTTT.

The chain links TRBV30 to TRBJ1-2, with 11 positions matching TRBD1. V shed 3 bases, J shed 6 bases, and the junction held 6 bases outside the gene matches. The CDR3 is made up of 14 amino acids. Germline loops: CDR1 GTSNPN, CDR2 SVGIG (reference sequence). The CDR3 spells CAWSPWTGGNGYTF. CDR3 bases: TGTGCCTGGAGCCCGTGGACAGGGGGCAATGGCTACACCTTC.

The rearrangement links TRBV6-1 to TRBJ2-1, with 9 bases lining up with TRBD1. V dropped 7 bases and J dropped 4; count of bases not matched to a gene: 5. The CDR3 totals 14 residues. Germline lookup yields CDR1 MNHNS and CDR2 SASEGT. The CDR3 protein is CASIRDRAYNEQFF. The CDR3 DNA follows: TGTGCCAGCATCCGGGACAGGGCTTACAATGAGCAGTTCTTC.

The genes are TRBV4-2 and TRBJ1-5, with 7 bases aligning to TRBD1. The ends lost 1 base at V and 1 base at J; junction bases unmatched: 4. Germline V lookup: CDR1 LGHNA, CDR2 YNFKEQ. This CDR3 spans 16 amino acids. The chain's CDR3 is CASSQVTGLSNQPQHF. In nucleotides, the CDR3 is TGTGCCAGCAGCCAAGTGACAGGGCTCAGCAATCAGCCCCAGCATTTT.